Following are 14 T cell receptor beta chains from one sample sequenced in a study of blood T cells in healthy people across ages. A second roughly 7 to 12 cycle PCR used barcoded and J-beta primers. A single record per CDR3 protein comes from TCRdb applying MiXCR to the 5' RACE reads. The sample shows approximately 1.5 million distinct CDR3 sequences, 30% to 35% of them seen only once. The source material was blood. The source is a woman aged 25 to 39 in good health.

This chain connects TRBV3-1 to TRBJ2-5, with 8 positions matching TRBD2. The CDR3 loop spans 14 amino acids. Trimming took 4 bases from V and 5 from J; bases not matched to a gene: 6. Germline CDR1 is LGHDT and CDR2 is YNNKEL (reference sequence). The CDR3: CASSPGLGSETQYF. DNA of the CDR3: TGTGCCAGCAGCCCGGGACTAGGATCGGAGACCCAGTACTTC.

V gene TRBV5-1 combines with J gene TRBJ2-5; unclear D gene. Germline V gene lookup returns CDR1 SGHRS and CDR2 YFSETQ. V lost 0 bases, J lost 0 bases, and 6 bases lay in between. CDR3 size: 14 residues. The CDR3 DNA sequence: TGCGCCAGCAGCTTGGAATCGTACCAAGAGACCCAGTACTTC. Protein: CASSLESYQETQYF.

About this clonotype itself: It is likely a read error, because the conserved phenylalanine at the end of the CDR3 is missing. The chain is built from TRBV7-8 and TRBJ1-4, with D possibly matching TRBD1 (6 bases). CDR3 length: 14 residues. V lost 8 bases to trimming and J lost 0 bases, with 10 bases between them. Germline V lookup: CDR1 SGHVS, CDR2 FQNEAQ. The CDR3 DNA reads TGTGCCAGCCAGAAGGGGGCAACTAATGAAAAACTGTTTTTG. It is translated as CASQKGATNEKLFL.

This clonotype has a count of ten or more. V gene TRBV6-2 or TRBV6-3 combines with J gene TRBJ2-1; maybe TRBD2 (6 bases). In germline, CDR1 is MNHEY, CDR2 SVGEGT. The CDR3 is 15 amino acids. V lost 4 bases to trimming and J lost 9 bases, with 19 bases between them. CDR3 in DNA: TGTGCCAGCAGTTCCGTTAGCAGGGAGGTTGGTGAGCAGTTCTTC. This codes for CASSSVSREVGEQFF.

The rearrangement uses TRBV5-1 and TRBJ1-5; D is undetermined. Trimming left V 0 bases short and J 8 bases short, with 6 bases between. CDR3 size: 12 residues. In germline, CDR1 is SGHRS, CDR2 YFSETQ. CDR3 nucleotide sequence: TGCGCCAGCAGCTTGGTGGCCGAGCCCCAGCATTTT. Its protein is CASSLVAEPQHF.

The V gene is TRBV4-1, the J gene TRBJ1-2, with 9 bases fitting TRBD1. Per germline, CDR1 MGHRA and CDR2 YSYEKL. V lost 4 bases and J lost 7; bases outside the gene matches: 7. This CDR3 has 14 amino acids. The CDR3 protein is CASSPDRGVGGYTF. The CDR3 nucleotides read TGCGCCAGCAGCCCGGACAGGGGAGTAGGTGGCTACACCTTC.

The chain recombines TRBV4-1 with TRBJ1-1; possibly TRBD1 for D (5 bases). V was clipped by 4 bases and J by 4 bases, with 16 bases between them. Germline CDR1 and CDR2: MGHRA and YSYEKL. The CDR3 runs to 15 residues. The chain's CDR3 is CASSPREVWFTEAFF. The CDR3 nucleotides are TGCGCCAGCAGCCCCAGGGAGGTTTGGTTCACTGAAGCTTTCTTT.

The sample holds a few counts of this clonotype. This chain connects TRBV7-2 to TRBJ1-2; D is perhaps TRBD1 (6 bases). Germline CDR1 is SGHTA and CDR2 is FQGNSA. V was clipped by 5 bases and J by 7 bases, with 14 bases between them. This CDR3 region has 13 residues. Here the CDR3 reads CASSQGTALGYTF. CDR3 in DNA: TGTGCCAGCAGCCAGGGGACGGCCCTTGGCTACACCTTC.

This clonotype was observed a few times. V gene TRBV7-3 combines with J gene TRBJ2-7; a possible D gene is TRBD2 (5 bases). Per germline, CDR1 SGHTA and CDR2 FQGTGA. Between the trimmed V and J ends, which lost 2 bases and 0 bases, there was a span of 11 bases. The CDR3 extends over 15 amino acids. As DNA, the CDR3 is TGTGCCAGCAGCTTAGAGGGCGCAAGCTCCTACGAGCAGTACTTC. It specifies CASSLEGASSYEQYF.

The V and J genes are TRBV20-1 and TRBJ2-3; 9 nucleotides align to TRBD2. The CDR3 length is 16 residues. J was trimmed by 0 bases and V by 6 bases; bases with no gene match: 10. Per germline, CDR1 DFQATT and CDR2 SNEGSKA (reference sequence). The CDR3 DNA reads TGCAGTGCGTCGCCGGCCAGCGGGAGGAGCACAGATACGCAGTATTTT. Translating it yields CSASPASGRSTDTQYF.

Many counts were recorded for this clonotype. V gene TRBV29-1 combines with J gene TRBJ2-7, with D possibly being TRBD1 (6 bases). This CDR3 contains 12 residues. Germline V CDR1 and CDR2: SQVTM, ANQGSEA. Trimming removed 5 bases from V and 3 bases from J, with 11 bases in between. CDR3 loop: CSVIQGVYEQYF. CDR3 nucleotides: TGCAGCGTTATACAGGGAGTCTACGAGCAGTACTTC.

The J gene is TRBJ2-5, the V gene TRBV10-1; D not certain. Trimming stripped 7 bases from V and 5 bases from J, with 11 bases between. The V gene's germline CDR1 is WNHNN and CDR2 SYGVQD (reference sequence). This CDR3 has 12 amino acids. The CDR3 nucleotides are TGCGCCAGCAAGAGAAAGTGGGAGACCCAGTACTTC. Amino acids: CASKRKWETQYF.

With respect to this clonotype: This could be a read error, since a much larger clone is one nucleotide away. The rearrangement links TRBV28 to TRBJ2-3, with TRBD2 as a possible D gene (5 bases). V dropped 4 bases and J dropped 1 base, with 9 bases sitting between them. From germline, CDR1 is MDHEN and CDR2 SYDVKM. The CDR3 length is 14 residues. CDR3 residues: CASSCVSGTDTQYF. The CDR3 bases are TGTGCCAGCAGTTGCGTTAGCGGCACAGATACGCAGTATTTT.

The CDR3 protein is CASSGTRGEQYF. CDR3 sequence (DNA): TGTGCCAGTTCTGGGACTAGGGGCGAGCAGTACTTC. This rearrangement joins TRBV12-3 or TRBV12-4 to TRBJ2-7; 8 nucleotides line up with TRBD2. V was pared by 9 bases and J by 6 bases, with 7 bases of the junction left unmatched. This CDR3 spans 12 amino acids.